This TCR beta chain was obtained from a study of PD-1 blockade in classical Hodgkin lymphoma. Generated by immunoSEQ multiplex PCR, the TCRdb table keeps only in-frame clones and is missing some. The data show some 34,000 clones, 75% to 90% seen once. As to time point: newly diagnosed, previously untreated cHL patient sample. Investigators isolated CD4+ T cells from thawed PBMCs through magnetic negative selection. Notes on this clone: The antigen is unknown.

Study observations and caveats: In newly diagnosed patients, baseline TCR diversity was reportedly below that of healthy donors. Possible causes of repertoire differences, disease activity or prior therapy, remain undefined.

The V and J ends lost 2 bases and 4 bases respectively, with 3 bases between them. This CDR3 contains 11 residues. Per the germline V gene, CDR1 is SGDLS and CDR2 is YYNGEE. The clonotype originates from a human donor with classical Hodgkin lymphoma. J is TRBJ2-5 and V is TRBV9; D unclear. Sequencing was carried out using CD4+ T cells from blood. The CDR3: CASSVLETQYF. DNA of the CDR3: TGTGCCAGCAGCGTGTTAGAGACCCAGTACTTC.